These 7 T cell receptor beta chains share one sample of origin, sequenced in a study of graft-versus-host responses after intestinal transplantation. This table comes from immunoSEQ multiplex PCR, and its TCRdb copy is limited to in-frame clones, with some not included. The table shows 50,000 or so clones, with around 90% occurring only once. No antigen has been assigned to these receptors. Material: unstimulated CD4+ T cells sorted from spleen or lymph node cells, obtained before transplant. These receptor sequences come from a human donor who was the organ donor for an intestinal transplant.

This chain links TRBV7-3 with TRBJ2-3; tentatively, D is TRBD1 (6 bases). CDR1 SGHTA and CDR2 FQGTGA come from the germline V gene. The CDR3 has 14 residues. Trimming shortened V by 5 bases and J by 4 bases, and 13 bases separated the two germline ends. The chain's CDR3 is CASSPQGVADTQYF. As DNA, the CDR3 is TGTGCCAGCAGCCCACAGGGAGTCGCAGATACGCAGTATTTT.

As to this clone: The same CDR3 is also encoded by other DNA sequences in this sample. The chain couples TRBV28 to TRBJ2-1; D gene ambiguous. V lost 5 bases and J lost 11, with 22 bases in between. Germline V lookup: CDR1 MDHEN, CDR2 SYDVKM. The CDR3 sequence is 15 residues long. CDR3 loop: CASSPSSATLPKQFF. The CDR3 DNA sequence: TGTGCCAGCAGTCCCTCAAGCGCTACCCTCCCAAAGCAGTTCTTC.

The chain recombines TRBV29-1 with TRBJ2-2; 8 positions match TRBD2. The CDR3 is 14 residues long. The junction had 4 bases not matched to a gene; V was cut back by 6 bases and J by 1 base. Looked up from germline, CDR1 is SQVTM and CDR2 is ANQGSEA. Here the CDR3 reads CSVGLALNTGELFF. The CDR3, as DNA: TGCAGCGTAGGACTAGCTTTGAACACCGGGGAGCTGTTTTTT.

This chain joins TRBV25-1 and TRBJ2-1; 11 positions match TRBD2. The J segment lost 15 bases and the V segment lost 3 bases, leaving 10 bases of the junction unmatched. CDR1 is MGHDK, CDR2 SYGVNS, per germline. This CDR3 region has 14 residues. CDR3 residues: CASSDPLASGRMFF. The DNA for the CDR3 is TGTGCCAGCAGTGACCCCTTGGCTAGCGGGAGGATGTTCTTC.

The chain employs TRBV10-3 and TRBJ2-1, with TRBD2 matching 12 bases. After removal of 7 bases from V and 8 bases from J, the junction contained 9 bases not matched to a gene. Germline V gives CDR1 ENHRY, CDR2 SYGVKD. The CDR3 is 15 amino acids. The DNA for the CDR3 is TGTGCCATCAATGGTCCTAGCGGGAGGGGGGATGAGCAGTTCTTC. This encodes CAINGPSGRGDEQFF.

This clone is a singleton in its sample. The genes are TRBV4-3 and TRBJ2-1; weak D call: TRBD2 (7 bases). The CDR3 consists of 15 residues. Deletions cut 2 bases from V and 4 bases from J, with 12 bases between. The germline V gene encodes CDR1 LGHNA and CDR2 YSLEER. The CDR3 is CASSQLGGGYNEQFF. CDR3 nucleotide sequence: TGCGCCAGCAGCCAACTAGGGGGAGGGTACAATGAGCAGTTCTTC.

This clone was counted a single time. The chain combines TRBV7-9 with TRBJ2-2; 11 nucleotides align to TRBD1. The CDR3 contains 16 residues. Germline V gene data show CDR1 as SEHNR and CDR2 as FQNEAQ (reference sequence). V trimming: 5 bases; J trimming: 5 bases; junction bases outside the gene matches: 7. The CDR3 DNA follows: TGTGCCAGCAGCGGTCCGGGACAGGGGGGGACCGGGGAGCTGTTTTTT. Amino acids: CASSGPGQGGTGELFF.